This T cell receptor (beta chain) derives from a study of OX40 agonist ivuxolimab in advanced cancers. The overall study: Patients treated during dose escalation were battling hepatocellular carcinoma, melanoma, renal cell or head and neck cancer. Patients achieving partial responses numbered three: one hepatocellular carcinoma case and two cutaneous melanoma cases.

Study results and limitations: Clonal expansion was seen in CD4+ and CD8+ blood T cells by week 6 at 0.1 to 3.0 mg/kg. Expanded clones tended on average to be more numerous among CD8+ T cells than CD4+.

The repertoire was sequenced with immunoSEQ multiplex PCR; TCRdb's copy has only in-frame clones and lacks some. The data hold about 75,000 clones, with roughly 86% observed a single time. With regard to this clone: Its antigen remains unidentified.

The V segment lost 5 bases and the J segment 6 bases; nucleotides outside the gene matches: 6. In germline, CDR1 is MNHEY, CDR2 SVGAGI. CDR3 size: 14 residues. The sample in question was CD4+ or CD8+ T cells sorted from blood, obtained in a trial of the OX40 agonist ivuxolimab. The TCR sequence derives from an adult with an advanced solid tumor such as melanoma, head and neck, liver or kidney cancer. The chain joins TRBV6-5 to TRBJ2-5; 10 nucleotides align to TRBD1. The CDR3, as DNA: TGTGCCAGCAGTGGACAGGGGGGGAGGCAGACCCAGTACTTC. The encoded protein is CASSGQGGRQTQYF.